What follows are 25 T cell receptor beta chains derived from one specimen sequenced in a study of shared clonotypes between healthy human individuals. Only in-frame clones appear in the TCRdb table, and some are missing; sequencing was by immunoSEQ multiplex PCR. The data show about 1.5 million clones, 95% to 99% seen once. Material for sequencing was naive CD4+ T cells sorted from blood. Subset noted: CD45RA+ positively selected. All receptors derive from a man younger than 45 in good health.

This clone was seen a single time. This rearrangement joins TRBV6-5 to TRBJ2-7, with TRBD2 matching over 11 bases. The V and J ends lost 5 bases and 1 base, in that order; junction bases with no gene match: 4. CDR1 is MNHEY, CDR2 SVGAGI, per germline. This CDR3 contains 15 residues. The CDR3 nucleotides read TGTGCCAGCAGTCACACTAGCGGGGGTTCCTACGAGCAGTACTTC. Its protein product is CASSHTSGGSYEQYF.

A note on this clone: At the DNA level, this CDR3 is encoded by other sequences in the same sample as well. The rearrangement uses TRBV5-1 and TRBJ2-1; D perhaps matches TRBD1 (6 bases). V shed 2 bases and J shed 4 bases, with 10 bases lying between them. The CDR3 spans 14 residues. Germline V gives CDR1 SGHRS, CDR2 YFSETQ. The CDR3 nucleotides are TGCGCCAGCAGCTTAAGGGGGTTGTACAATGAGCAGTTCTTC. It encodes CASSLRGLYNEQFF.

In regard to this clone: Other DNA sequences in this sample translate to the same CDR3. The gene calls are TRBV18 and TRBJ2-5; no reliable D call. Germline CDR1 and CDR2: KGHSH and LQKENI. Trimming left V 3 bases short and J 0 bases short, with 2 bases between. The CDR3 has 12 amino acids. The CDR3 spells CASSPNQETQYF. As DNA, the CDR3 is TGTGCCAGCTCACCCAACCAAGAGACCCAGTACTTC.

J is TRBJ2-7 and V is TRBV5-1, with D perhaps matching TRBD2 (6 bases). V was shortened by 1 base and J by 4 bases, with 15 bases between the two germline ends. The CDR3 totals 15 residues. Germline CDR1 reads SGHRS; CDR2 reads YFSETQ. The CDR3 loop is CASSLRRDSDYEQYF. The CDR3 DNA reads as TGCGCCAGCAGCTTGCGTAGGGACTCAGATTACGAGCAGTACTTC. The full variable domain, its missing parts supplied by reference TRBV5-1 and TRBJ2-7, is KAGVTQTPRYLIKTRGQQVTLSCSPISGHRSVSWYQQTPGQGLQFLFEYFSETQRNKGNFPGRFSGRQFSNSRSEMNVSTLELGDSALYLCASSLRRDSDYEQYFGPGTRLTVT.

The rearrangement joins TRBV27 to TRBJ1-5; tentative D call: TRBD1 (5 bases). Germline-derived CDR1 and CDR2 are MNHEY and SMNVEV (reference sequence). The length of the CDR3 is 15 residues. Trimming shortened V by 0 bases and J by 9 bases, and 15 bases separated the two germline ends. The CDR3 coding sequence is TGTGCCAGCAGTTTATCGCGGGGCATCCTATGGCCCCAGCATTTT. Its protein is CASSLSRGILWPQHF.

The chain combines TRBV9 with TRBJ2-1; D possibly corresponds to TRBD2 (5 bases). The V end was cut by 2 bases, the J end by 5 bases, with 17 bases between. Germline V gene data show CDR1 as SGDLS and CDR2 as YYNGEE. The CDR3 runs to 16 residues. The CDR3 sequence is CASSVRPQAEHNEQFF. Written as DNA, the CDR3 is TGTGCCAGCAGCGTTCGACCGCAAGCGGAACACAATGAGCAGTTCTTC.

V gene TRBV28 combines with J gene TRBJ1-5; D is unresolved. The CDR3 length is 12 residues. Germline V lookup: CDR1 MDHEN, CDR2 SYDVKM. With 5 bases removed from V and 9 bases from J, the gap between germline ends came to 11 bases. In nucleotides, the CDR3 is TGTGCCAGCAGTACTCGAGCTGTGCCCCAGCATTTT. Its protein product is CASSTRAVPQHF.

The CDR3 sequence is CASSLQGITNEQYF. In DNA form, the CDR3 reads TGCGCCAGCAGCTTACAGGGAATAACGAACGAGCAGTACTTC. V usage is TRBV5-1 and J usage is TRBJ2-7; tentative D call: TRBD1 (6 bases). With 2 bases removed from V and 5 bases from J, the gap between germline ends came to 14 bases. CDR1 is SGHRS, CDR2 YFSETQ, per germline. The CDR3 has 14 residues.

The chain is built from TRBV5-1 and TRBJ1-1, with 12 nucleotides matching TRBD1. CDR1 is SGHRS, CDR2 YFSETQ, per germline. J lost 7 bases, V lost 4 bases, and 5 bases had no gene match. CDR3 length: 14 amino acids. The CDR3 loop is CASSRDRGQGEAFF. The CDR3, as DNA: TGCGCCAGCAGCAGGGACAGGGGGCAAGGTGAAGCTTTCTTT.

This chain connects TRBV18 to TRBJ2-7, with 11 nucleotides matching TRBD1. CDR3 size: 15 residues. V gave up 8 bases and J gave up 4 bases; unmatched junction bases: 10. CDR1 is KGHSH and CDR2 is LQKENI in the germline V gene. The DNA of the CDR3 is TGTGCCAGCCGAGGACAGGGGGCTTTGGAATACGAGCAGTACTTC. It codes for CASRGQGALEYEQYF.

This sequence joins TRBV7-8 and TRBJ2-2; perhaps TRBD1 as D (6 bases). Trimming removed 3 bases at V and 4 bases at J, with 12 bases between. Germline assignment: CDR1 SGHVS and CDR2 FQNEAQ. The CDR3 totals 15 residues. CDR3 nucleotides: TGTGCCAGCAGCTTCCTGGACAGTGTCACCGGGGAGCTGTTTTTT. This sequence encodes CASSFLDSVTGELFF.

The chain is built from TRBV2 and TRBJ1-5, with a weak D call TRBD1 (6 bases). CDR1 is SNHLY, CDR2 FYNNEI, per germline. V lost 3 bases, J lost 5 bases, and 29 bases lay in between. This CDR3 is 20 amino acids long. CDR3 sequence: CASSDSGALGAKTHDQPQHF. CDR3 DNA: TGTGCCAGCAGTGATTCCGGGGCACTGGGGGCGAAAACCCACGATCAGCCCCAGCATTTT.

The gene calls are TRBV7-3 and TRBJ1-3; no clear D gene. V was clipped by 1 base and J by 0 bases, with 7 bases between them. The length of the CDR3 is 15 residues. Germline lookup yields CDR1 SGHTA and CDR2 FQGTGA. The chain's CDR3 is CASSLRGDSGNTIYF. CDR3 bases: TGTGCCAGCAGCTTAAGGGGAGACTCTGGAAACACCATATATTTT. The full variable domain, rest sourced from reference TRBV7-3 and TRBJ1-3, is GAGVSQTPSNKVTEKGKYVELRCDPISGHTALYWYRQSLGQGPEFLIYFQGTGAADDSGLPNDRFFAVRPEGSVSTLKIQRTERGDSAVYLCASSLRGDSGNTIYFGEGSWLTVV.

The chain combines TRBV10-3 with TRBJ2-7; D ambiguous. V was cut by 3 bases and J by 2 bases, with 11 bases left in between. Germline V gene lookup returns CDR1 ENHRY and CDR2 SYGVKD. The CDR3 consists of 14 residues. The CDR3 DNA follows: TGTGCCATCAGTGACCCCGGATACACCTACGAGCAGTACTTC. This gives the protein CAISDPGYTYEQYF.

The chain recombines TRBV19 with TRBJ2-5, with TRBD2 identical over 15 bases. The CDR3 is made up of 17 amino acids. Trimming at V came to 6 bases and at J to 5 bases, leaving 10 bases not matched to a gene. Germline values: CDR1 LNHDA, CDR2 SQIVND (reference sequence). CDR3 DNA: TGTGCCAGTAGCCGGACTAGCGGGAGGGCCGGCAGTGAGACCCAGTACTTC. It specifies CASSRTSGRAGSETQYF.

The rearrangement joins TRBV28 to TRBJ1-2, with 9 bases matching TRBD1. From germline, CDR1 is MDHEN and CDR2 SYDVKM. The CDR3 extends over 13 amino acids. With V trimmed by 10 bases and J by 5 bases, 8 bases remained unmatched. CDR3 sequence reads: CAIDRDREYGYTF. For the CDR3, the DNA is TGTGCCATCGACCGGGACAGGGAGTATGGCTACACCTTC.

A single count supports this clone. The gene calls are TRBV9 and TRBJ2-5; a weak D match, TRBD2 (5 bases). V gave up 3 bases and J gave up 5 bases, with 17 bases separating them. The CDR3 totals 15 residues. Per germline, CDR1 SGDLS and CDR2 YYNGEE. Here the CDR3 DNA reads TGTGCCAGCAGCGCTAGCCTCCTCGATTGGGAGACCCAGTACTTC. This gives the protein CASSASLLDWETQYF.

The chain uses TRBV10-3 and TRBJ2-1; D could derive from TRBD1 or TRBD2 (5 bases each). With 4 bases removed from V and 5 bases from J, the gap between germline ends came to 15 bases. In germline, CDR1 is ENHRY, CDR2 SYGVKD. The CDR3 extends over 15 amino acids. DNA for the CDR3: TGTGCCATCAGTGGTCGGGGAACGACAGACAATGAGCAGTTCTTC. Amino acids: CAISGRGTTDNEQFF.

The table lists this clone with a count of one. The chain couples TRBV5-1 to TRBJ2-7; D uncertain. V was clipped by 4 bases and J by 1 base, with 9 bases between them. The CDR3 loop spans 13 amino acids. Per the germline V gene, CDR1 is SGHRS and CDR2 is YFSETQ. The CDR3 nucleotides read TGCGCCAGCAGCCACCCCGGGTCCTACGAGCAGTACTTC. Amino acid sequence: CASSHPGSYEQYF. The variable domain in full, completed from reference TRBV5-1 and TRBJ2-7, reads KAGVTQTPRYLIKTRGQQVTLSCSPISGHRSVSWYQQTPGQGLQFLFEYFSETQRNKGNFPGRFSGRQFSNSRSEMNVSTLELGDSALYLCASSHPGSYEQYFGPGTRLTVT.

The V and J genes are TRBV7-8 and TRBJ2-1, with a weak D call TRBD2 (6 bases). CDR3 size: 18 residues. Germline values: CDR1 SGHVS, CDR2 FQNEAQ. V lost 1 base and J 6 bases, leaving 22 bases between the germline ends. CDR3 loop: CASSLEISRRDEGNEQFF. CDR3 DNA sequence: TGTGCCAGCAGCTTAGAGATATCTAGGCGGGACGAGGGCAATGAGCAGTTCTTC. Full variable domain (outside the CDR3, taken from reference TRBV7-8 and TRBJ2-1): GAGVSQSPRYKVAKRGQDVALRCDPISGHVSLFWYQQALGQGPEFLTYFQNEAQLDKSGLPSDRFFAERPEGSVSTLKIQRTQQEDSAVYLCASSLEISRRDEGNEQFFGPGTRLTVL.

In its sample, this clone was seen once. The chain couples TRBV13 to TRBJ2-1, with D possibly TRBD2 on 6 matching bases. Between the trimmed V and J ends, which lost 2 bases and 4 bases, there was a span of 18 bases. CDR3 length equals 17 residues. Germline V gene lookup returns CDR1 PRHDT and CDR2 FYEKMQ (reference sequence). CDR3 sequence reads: CASSLRRGSGGYNEQFF. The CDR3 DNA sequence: TGTGCCAGCAGCTTAAGGCGGGGTAGCGGAGGGTACAATGAGCAGTTCTTC.

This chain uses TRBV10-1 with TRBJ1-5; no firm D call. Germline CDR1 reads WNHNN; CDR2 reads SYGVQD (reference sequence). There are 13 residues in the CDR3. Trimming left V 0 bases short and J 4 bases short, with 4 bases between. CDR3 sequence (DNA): TGCGCCAGCAGTGAGTCGGCAAATCAGCCCCAGCATTTT. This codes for CASSESANQPQHF.

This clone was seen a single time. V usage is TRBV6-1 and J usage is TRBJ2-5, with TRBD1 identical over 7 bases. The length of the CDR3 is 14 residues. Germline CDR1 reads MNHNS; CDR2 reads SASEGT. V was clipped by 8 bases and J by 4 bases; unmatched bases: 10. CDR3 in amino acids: CASVHGTARETQYF. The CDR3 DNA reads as TGTGCCAGCGTTCATGGGACAGCGAGAGAGACCCAGTACTTC.

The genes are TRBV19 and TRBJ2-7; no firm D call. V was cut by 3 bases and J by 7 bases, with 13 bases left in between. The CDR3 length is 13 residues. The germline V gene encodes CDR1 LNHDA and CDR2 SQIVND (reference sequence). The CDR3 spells CASSIALRQEQYF. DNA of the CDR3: TGTGCCAGTAGTATCGCGTTGCGACAAGAGCAGTACTTC.

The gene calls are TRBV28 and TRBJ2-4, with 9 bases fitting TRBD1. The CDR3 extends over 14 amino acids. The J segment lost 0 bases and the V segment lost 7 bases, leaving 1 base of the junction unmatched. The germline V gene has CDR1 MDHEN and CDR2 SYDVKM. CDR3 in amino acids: CASMDRGAKNIQYF. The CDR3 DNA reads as TGTGCCAGCATGGACAGGGGAGCCAAAAACATTCAGTACTTC.